A selection of T cell receptor beta chains follows, all from one sample in a study of a mutant IDH1 vaccine in newly diagnosed glioma. TCRdb keeps only in-frame clones here, not all; method: immunoSEQ multiplex PCR. The sample lists about 67,000 clones, around 83% occurring once. The starting material was peripheral blood mononuclear cells (PBMCs), obtained from a glioma patient treated with radiotherapy, temozolomide or both. The receptors stem from a woman between 18 and 30 years old with glioma. Some clones in this sample may be carry-over from other donors' samples. Both conserved end residues are part of each CDR3.

J gene	V gene	CDR3 protein
TRBJ1-2	TRBV6-6	CASSYSRDGYTF
TRBJ2-7	TRBV5-1	CASSLPLPIGNEQYF
TRBJ2-1	TRBV29-1	CSVEAGGSYNEQFF
TRBJ1-5	TRBV10-3	CATSESGDSNQPQHF
TRBJ2-5	TRBV29-1	CSVEDNSRETQYF
TRBJ1-4	TRBV10-3	CAISDSDRGRTNEKLFF
TRBJ2-3	TRBV5-1	CASSSDGTGVDTQYF
TRBJ2-7	TRBV7-2	CASSLVASGENEQYF
TRBJ1-5	TRBV6-8	CASSYPIQGTSNQPQHF
TRBJ2-7	TRBV18	CASSPRKRGSNEQYF
TRBJ2-7	TRBV7-6	CASSLSTGPYEQYF
TRBJ2-7	TRBV10-3	CAIRGRNMGEQYF
TRBJ2-1	TRBV14	CASSQATGREQFF
TRBJ2-7	TRBV11-2	CASSLTDRTYEQYF
TRBJ2-1	TRBV19	CASSLAGSYNEQFF
TRBJ2-2	TRBV5-4	CASSSELAASNTGELFF
TRBJ2-5	TRBV11-3	CASTKQGLQETQYF
TRBJ1-2	TRBV29-1	CSASGQGSYGYTF
TRBJ2-7	TRBV1	CTSRPRRQPTYEQYF
TRBJ1-2	TRBV30	CAWDGTGGGYTF
TRBJ1-1	TRBV29-1	CSVEAAVEAFF
TRBJ1-6	TRBV5-4	CASSSGTYTRDSPLHF
TRBJ1-5	TRBV19	CASSIRRRENQPQHF
TRBJ1-4	TRBV6-5	CASSPPHEKLFF
TRBJ1-5	TRBV9	CASGRSNQPQHF
TRBJ2-7	TRBV5-1	CASSRKQSGEQYF
TRBJ2-7	TRBV10-3	CATGGTGHEQYF
TRBJ2-7	TRBV25-1	CASSEPGKGAYEQYF
TRBJ1-1	TRBV5-1	CASRPRDGSNTEAFF
TRBJ1-1	TRBV7-8	CASSPKQGLGAFF
TRBJ2-1	TRBV5-6	CASSPITGSSYNEQFF
TRBJ1-1	TRBV5-1	CASSLQGVNTEAFF
TRBJ1-2	TRBV9	CASSGYDGQGGYTF
TRBJ1-1	TRBV5-1	CASSLVTLGTEAFF
TRBJ1-4	TRBV5-1	CASSFLTGGEKLFF
TRBJ1-1	TRBV9	CASSSGSTEAFF
TRBJ1-1	TRBV5-4	CASSFGLASEAFF
TRBJ2-3	TRBV30	CAWSVGGSGSIDTQYF
TRBJ2-1	TRBV10-3	CAINRGSSSYNEQFF
TRBJ1-4	TRBV28	CASSFGGVQEKLFF
TRBJ1-1	TRBV7-9	CASSLTGLNTEAFF
TRBJ1-2	TRBV29-1	CSAIRTGEYYGYTF
TRBJ2-7	TRBV11-3	CASSPPGDEQYF